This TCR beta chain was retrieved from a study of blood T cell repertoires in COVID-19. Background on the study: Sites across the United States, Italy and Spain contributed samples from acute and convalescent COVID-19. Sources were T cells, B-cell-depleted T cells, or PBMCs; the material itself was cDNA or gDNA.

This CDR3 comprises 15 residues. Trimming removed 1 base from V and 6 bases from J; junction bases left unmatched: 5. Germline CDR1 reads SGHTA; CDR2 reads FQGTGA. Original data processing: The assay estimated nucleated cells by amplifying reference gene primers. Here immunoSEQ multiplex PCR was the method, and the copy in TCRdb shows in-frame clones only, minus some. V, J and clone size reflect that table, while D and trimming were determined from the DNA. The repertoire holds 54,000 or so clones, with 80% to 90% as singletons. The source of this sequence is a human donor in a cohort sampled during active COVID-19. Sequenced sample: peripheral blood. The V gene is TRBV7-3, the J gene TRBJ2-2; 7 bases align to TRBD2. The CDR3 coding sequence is TGTGCCAGCAGCTTAATTTCTAGCGGTGCCGGGGAGCTGTTTTTT. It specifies CASSLISSGAGELFF.